A selection of T cell receptor beta chains follows, all from one sample in a study of cytomegalovirus exposure and HLA in healthy donors. Sequencing was performed with immunoSEQ multiplex PCR; in TCRdb, only in-frame clones are kept and a portion is missing. The sample yields roughly 200,000 clones, 65% to 80% seen once. Material for sequencing was PBMCs. The receptors derive from a woman in her 30s in good health and CMV-seropositive. Each CDR3 is given with its conserved first and last residue. The order of the fields is V gene, CDR3 protein.

>TRBV27
CASSLARDRGPHYGYTF
>TRBV5-6
CASSREGASYNEQFF
>TRBV6-1
CALGEGWYNEQFF
>TRBV9
CASSVVGTGGRGIHDEQFF
>TRBV4-1
CASSQSKQGARNGYTF
>TRBV4-1
CASSRNLQGVLGTNEKLFF
>TRBV14
CASSFTEGVVSEAFF
>TRBV2
CASRGRLGAGELFF
>TRBV29-1
CSVEEGGGYGYTF
>TRBV4-1
CASSQDSQAISSTDTQYF
>TRBV5-5
CASSFWAGGTEAFF
>TRBV9
CASSAKLLGQGPPHSGNTIYF
>TRBV6-5
CASSPGNYGYTF
>TRBV4-1
CASSPLSSGPQETQYF
>TRBV29-1
CSVESPRSKAFF
>TRBV19
CASSTQGRKTQYF
>TRBV5-6
CASSLAVTPSDEQYF
>TRBV5-4
CASSEGLAGGWETQYF
>TRBV6-5
CASRLRGDYGYTF
>TRBV6-5
CASSYSSESSYNEQFF
>TRBV7-9
CASTGGSAFQETQYF
>TRBV11-2
CASSFRTAYNEQFF
>TRBV13
CASSLKRSVEQFF
>TRBV9
CASTHPRQGPNYGYTF
>TRBV5-4
CASSKGGVFSGNTIYF